The next 3 T cell receptor beta chains were all read from a single sample in a study of cytomegalovirus exposure and HLA in healthy donors. The PCR used 60 Vbeta and 13 Jbeta primers. The protocol was immunoSEQ multiplex PCR, while the TCRdb copy is restricted to in-frame clones and leaves out a portion. The data hold 69,000 or so clones, with about 76% observed a single time. Input material: PBMCs. These receptors all stem from a young man in good health and CMV-seronegative.

V is TRBV27 and J is TRBJ1-5, with D possibly matching TRBD1 (6 bases). The V end was cut by 8 bases, the J end by 0 bases, with 11 bases between. The CDR3 is made up of 14 amino acids. Germline-derived CDR1 and CDR2 are MNHEY and SMNVEV (reference sequence). In DNA form, the CDR3 reads TGTGCCAGCGCGGACAGTTATAGCAATCAGCCCCAGCATTTT. It is translated as CASADSYSNQPQHF.

This clone was found once. The chain has TRBV15 and TRBJ2-5; D is possibly TRBD2 (5 bases). Trimming removed 3 bases at V and 4 bases at J, with 15 bases between. Germline loops: CDR1 LNHNV, CDR2 YYDKDF (reference sequence). The CDR3 spans 15 residues. CDR3 in DNA: TGTGCCACCAGCAGCCTATCCGATAGCGTAGAGACCCAGTACTTC. As protein: CATSSLSDSVETQYF. The full variable domain, completed using reference TRBV15 and TRBJ2-5, is DAMVIQNPRYQVTQFGKPVTLSCSQTLNHNVMYWYQQKSSQAPKLLFHYYDKDFNNEADTPDNFQSRRPNTSFCFLDIRSPGLGDTAMYLCATSSLSDSVETQYFGPGTRLLVL.

The rearrangement uses TRBV9 and TRBJ1-2; TRBD1 aligns across 8 bases. The V and J ends lost 5 bases and 4 bases, in that order; junction bases with no gene match: 10. The germline V gene has CDR1 SGDLS and CDR2 YYNGEE. The length of the CDR3 is 15 residues. The CDR3 DNA reads as TGTGCCAGCAGTGTTGATCCGGGACAGGTCTATGGCTACACCTTC. Translating gives CASSVDPGQVYGYTF.